A single T cell receptor (beta chain) is shown here with its context. This clone was recorded only once. Its antigen has not been determined. Base qualities are not at hand, and no much larger clone is one base apart. The intended sense of this specimen's treatment or condition label: some 19 received Ad26.COV2.S at low or high dose, single or two shots; several received placebo; per-sample allocation not given. Repertoires of vaccine and placebo recipients were sequenced from samples taken on day 63 after the first injection. Cohort 1b enrolled 20 to 30 adults aged 18-55 years at a single site in Boston, USA, between 29 July and 7 August 2020. Ad26.COV2.S consisted of a replication-incompetent adenovirus type 26 vector by which a prefusion-stabilized SARS-CoV-2 spike protein from the original Wuhan strain was expressed. The data were taken from a study of Ad26.COV2.S vaccination and SARS-CoV-2 variants (dated by TCRdb to 2020 to 2023). About the study as a whole: Donors in the vaccine arm were drawn from COV1001, a phase I-IIa trial of Ad26.COV2.S in healthy adults that was multicentre, randomized, double-blind and placebo-controlled. TCRbeta repertoire sequencing was used to assess the specificity and breadth of SARS-CoV-2-reactive T cell receptors after Ad26.COV2.S vaccination. Investigators remained blinded to trial group allocation during experiments and outcome assessment. Ad26.COV2.S was administered intramuscularly at 5 x 10^10 or 1 x 10^11 viral particles, either as a single shot or as two shots given 56 days apart. Trial participants were randomized into five groups of five: low-dose or high-dose Ad26.COV2.S given once or twice, or placebo on both occasions. A total of about 30 samples were included in the TCR-sequenced set, comprising around 19 Ad26.COV2.S vaccine recipients, 5 placebo recipients and 8 SARS-CoV-2 convalescent individuals. Beyond this particular receptor, the publication reports: Vaccine and placebo recipients had comparable non-spike TCR breadth, which fits with the vaccine containing only spike. Substantial breadth of spike-specific CD8+ and CD4+ T cell responses was reported after vaccination. The study was not powered to compare responses between vaccine doses or regimens. Spike-specific TCR breadth was higher in Ad26.COV2.S recipients than in placebo recipients (P = 0.0014). The authors noted that total T cell responses may have been underestimated by the TCR breadth and depth analyses.

The immunoSEQ Assay was the method used to sequence TCRbeta CDR3 regions. After extraction, genomic DNA underwent amplification by bias-controlled multiplex PCR, followed by high-throughput sequencing. Per the source publication's procedure: To quantify the absolute abundance of every unique TCRbeta CDR3 region, sequences were collapsed and filtered. T cell fraction was estimated by normalizing TCRbeta template counts to usable DNA, which was measured by amplifying reference genes present in all nucleated cells. Repertoire TCRs were annotated as SARS-CoV-2-specific by exact matching of V gene, CDR3 amino acid sequence and J gene to a known reactive TCR set. The reference SARS-CoV-2 TCR set came from MIRA and was filtered for enrichment in COVID-19-positive ImmuneCODE repertoires, removing public or cross-reactive TCRs. Using the MIRA antigens, annotated TCRs were further analysed by specific ORF or by position within an ORF. Depth was the summed frequency of annotated unique rearrangements, while breadth was defined as annotated unique rearrangements over total unique productive rearrangements. Two-sided Wilcoxon rank-sum tests were used to compare TCR breadth between groups. TCRdb carries this immuneACCESS record with in-frame sequences only. Its versions omit some clonotypes, under half of them owing to an unresolved V gene in the studies checked, with the rest unexplained. V, J and clone size derive from that table, while D and trimming were established from the DNA sequence. Recorded for this sample are about 350,000 clones; roughly 89% of them occurred a single time. The ten largest clonotypes hold 5% of the sample.

The CDR3 runs 14 residues from the cysteine to the phenylalanine. Just the 42-base CDR3 DNA is kept, in frame starting at base 1. From the germline V gene, CDR1 is MDHEN and CDR2 is SYDVKM. Compared with germline, V lacks 6 bases and J lacks 2 bases; bases without a gene match: 3. This TCR derives from a person between 18 and 60 years old who received the Ad26.COV2.S COVID-19 vaccine or a placebo. Sequencing used peripheral blood, obtained in a trial of Ad26.COV2.S vaccine versus placebo. This chain is built from TRBV28 and TRBJ2-2; TRBD1 lines up with 7 middle nucleotides. The CDR3 is CASRQGLNTGELFF. At the DNA level, the sequence is TGTGCCAGCAGACAGGGGCTAAACACCGGGGAGCTGTTTTTT.